This TCR beta chain came from a study of Ad26.COV2.S vaccination and SARS-CoV-2 variants. Study overall: The study gave Ad26.COV2.S intramuscularly, once or twice 56 days apart. Regarding the study as a whole: Vaccine and placebo groups showed comparable non-spike TCR breadth. The breadth of spike-specific CD8+ and CD4+ T cell responses after vaccination was reportedly substantial.

Clones were read by immunoSEQ multiplex PCR, and TCRdb kept only the in-frame ones, dropping some. The sample gives about 680,000 clones, 80% to 90% of which show up once; 1.5% is in the top ten. Trimming removed 2 bases at V and 5 bases at J, with 7 bases between. CDR3 length equals 12 residues. From germline, CDR1 is SGHDT and CDR2 YYEEEE. Treatment indicated: some 20 received Ad26.COV2.S at low or high dose, single or two shots; about 5 received placebo; per-sample allocation not given. Sampling was done on day 63 after the first vaccine or placebo injection. A Boston adult aged 18-55 years was the donor. With regard to this clone: Its cognate antigen is unknown.

Source: peripheral blood, taken in a trial of Ad26.COV2.S vaccine versus placebo. This receptor was obtained from a person aged 18 to 65 who received the Ad26.COV2.S COVID-19 vaccine or a placebo. This rearrangement joins TRBV5-6 to TRBJ1-1; no clear D gene. Written as DNA, the CDR3 is TGTGCCAGCAGCTTTGGCGGAACTGAAGCTTTCTTT. Protein: CASSFGGTEAFF.